A selection of T cell receptor beta chains follows, all from one sample in a study of T cells in lung cancer brain metastases. Assay used: immunoSEQ multiplex PCR; TCRdb lists only in-frame clones, some missing. Of under 5,000 clones listed, approximately 90% were seen once; the top ten hold 3% to 4%. The sequenced material came from tumor tissue from the primary lung tumor. The source is a woman aged 45-65 years with non-small cell lung cancer. The CDR3 runs from the conserved cysteine through the conserved F or W. The D gene is left open where the match is weak. Only part of the rows carry a size: once, few, many, or a class if the clone is expanded.

>TRBV2|TRBJ1-1|.|.
CASSLYDRSNTEAFF
TGTGCCAGCAGCTTGTACGACAGGTCGAACACTGAAGCTTTCTTT
>TRBV27|TRBJ2-3|TRBD2|.
CASSLLAGRRADTQYF
TGTGCCAGCAGCCTGTTAGCGGGAAGGCGGGCAGATACGCAGTATTTT
>TRBV6-5|TRBJ1-5|.|.
CASSFQPGPGQPQHF
TGTGCCAGCAGTTTCCAACCGGGCCCCGGGCAGCCCCAGCATTTT
>TRBV4-1|TRBJ2-3|.|.
CASRLAQGRGPTDTQYF
TGCGCCAGCCGCTTAGCCCAGGGAAGGGGCCCCACAGATACGCAGTATTTT
>TRBV7-9|TRBJ1-1|.|.
CASGVLETANQAFF
TGTGCCAGCGGGGTACTCGAGACGGCCAATCAAGCTTTCTTT
>TRBV11-3|TRBJ2-5|TRBD2|few
CASSSPPGSLAGPLAQYF
TGTGCCAGCAGCTCCCCCCCTGGGTCCCTAGCGGGGCCTTTGGCCCAGTACTTC
>TRBV6-5|TRBJ1-1|.|.
CASSRTFRAEAFF
TGTGCCAGCAGTAGGACTTTCCGGGCTGAAGCTTTCTTT
>TRBV19|TRBJ1-2|TRBD1|.
CASSAQTGVVSKGYTF
TGTGCCAGTAGTGCCCAGACAGGGGTTGTGAGTAAGGGCTACACCTTC
>TRBV2|TRBJ2-3|.|.
CASSSGLDTQYF
TGTGCCAGCAGTTCAGGGTTAGATACGCAGTATTTT
>TRBV6-1|TRBJ2-5|.|.
CASSRQEQETQYF
TGTGCCAGCAGTAGACAGGAACAAGAGACCCAGTACTTC
>TRBV5-6|TRBJ1-1|.|.
CASSPPLYTEAFF
TGTGCCAGCAGCCCGCCGTTGTACACTGAAGCTTTCTTT
>TRBV2|TRBJ2-6|.|.
CASGLGANVLTF
TGTGCCAGCGGGCTTGGGGCCAACGTCCTGACTTTC
>TRBV2|TRBJ1-1|.|.
CASRGDTRNTEAFF
TGTGCCAGCAGGGGGGACACAAGAAACACTGAAGCTTTCTTT
>TRBV29-1|TRBJ1-1|.|.
CSVVRGNTEAFF
TGCAGCGTTGTCAGGGGGAACACTGAAGCTTTCTTT
>TRBV7-9|TRBJ2-5|.|few
CASIDPAWQAKETQYF
TGTGCCAGCATCGACCCTGCGTGGCAGGCAAAAGAGACCCAGTACTTC
>TRBV5-1|TRBJ2-1|.|.
CASSSSRREQFF
TGCGCCAGCAGCTCTAGCCGCCGGGAGCAGTTCTTC
>TRBV19|TRBJ2-1|TRBD2|.
CASMGGASGGREQFF
TGTGCCAGTATGGGGGGAGCCTCGGGGGGTAGAGAGCAGTTCTTC
>TRBV19|TRBJ1-1|.|.
CASRNSRGTEAFF
TGTGCCAGTCGGAACAGTCGAGGGACTGAAGCTTTCTTT
>TRBV5-1|TRBJ1-2|TRBD1|.
CASSLDRGLKGYTF
TGCGCCAGCAGCTTGGACAGGGGGCTGAAGGGCTACACCTTC
>TRBV7-6|TRBJ1-1|.|large
CASSTRGGNTEAFF
TGTGCCAGCAGCACTCGTGGAGGGAACACTGAAGCTTTCTTT
>TRBV6-5|TRBJ2-1|.|.
CASSLRPHNEQFF
TGTGCCAGCAGTCTACGGCCGCACAATGAGCAGTTCTTC
>TRBV5-1|TRBJ1-5|.|.
CASSPDGQNQPQHF
TGCGCCAGCAGTCCTGACGGGCAAAATCAGCCCCAGCATTTT
>TRBV27|TRBJ2-1|TRBD2|once
CASSLSGTSGLYNEQFF
TGTGCCAGCAGTTTATCGGGGACTAGCGGGCTATACAATGAGCAGTTCTTC
>TRBV18|TRBJ1-3|.|.
CASSLGSGNTIYF
TGTGCCAGCTCACTGGGCTCTGGAAACACCATATATTTT
>TRBV28|TRBJ1-5|.|.
CASNSNQPQHF
TGTGCCAGCAATAGCAATCAGCCCCAGCATTTT
>TRBV19|TRBJ2-1|.|.
CASSIGAGGNEQFF
TGTGCCAGTAGTATAGGCGCAGGAGGCAATGAGCAGTTCTTC
>TRBV29-1|TRBJ1-4|TRBD1|.
CSVGDRGVRLFF
TGCAGCGTTGGGGACAGGGGAGTAAGACTGTTTTTT
>TRBV27|TRBJ1-3|.|.
CASRSQGSSGNTIYF
TGTGCCAGCAGATCACAGGGATCGTCTGGAAACACCATATATTTT
>TRBV5-1|TRBJ1-1|.|.
CASSLSGGGGYTEAFF
TGCGCCAGCAGCTTATCCGGAGGGGGGGGATACACTGAAGCTTTCTTT
>TRBV29-1|TRBJ1-1|.|.
CSVGHNGAFF
TGCAGCGTTGGACATAATGGAGCTTTCTTT
>TRBV18|TRBJ2-2|.|once
CASSPRRGILNTGELFF
TGTGCCAGCTCACCACGGAGGGGGATCCTTAACACCGGGGAGCTGTTTTTT
>TRBV5-5|TRBJ2-3|TRBD2|.
CASHRGRWDTQYF
TGTGCCAGCCATCGCGGGAGATGGGATACGCAGTATTTT
>TRBV7-9|TRBJ2-1|.|.
CASSLVGGTYNEQFF
TGTGCCAGCAGCTTAGTTGGGGGTACCTACAATGAGCAGTTCTTC
>TRBV7-9|TRBJ1-1|TRBD1|.
CASSSKDRGRTEAFF
TGTGCCAGCAGCTCAAAAGACAGGGGGAGGACTGAAGCTTTCTTT
>TRBV19|TRBJ1-5|.|.
CASSWVGAQHF
TGTGCCAGTAGTTGGGTAGGGGCCCAGCATTTT
>TRBV9|TRBJ2-2|.|once
CASSVGGVPNTGELFF
TGTGCCAGCAGCGTAGGGGGCGTTCCGAACACCGGGGAGCTGTTTTTT
>TRBV19|TRBJ2-1|TRBD2|.
CATGLAGNNEQFF
TGTGCCACCGGGCTAGCGGGGAACAATGAGCAGTTCTTC
>TRBV28|TRBJ1-4|.|.
CASIPNGDREKLFF
TGTGCCAGCATACCTAACGGGGATCGTGAAAAACTGTTTTTT
>TRBV18|TRBJ1-4|TRBD1|.
CASSPPWGQGREKLFF
TGTGCCAGCTCACCACCCTGGGGACAGGGAAGAGAAAAACTGTTTTTT
>TRBV6-5|TRBJ2-2|.|.
CASSYGGNTGELFF
TGTGCCAGCAGTTACGGGGGGAACACCGGGGAGCTGTTTTTT
>TRBV9|TRBJ2-3|.|once
CASSVEQATNTQYF
TGTGCCAGCAGCGTAGAACAGGCCACTAATACGCAGTATTTT
>TRBV19|TRBJ2-1|TRBD2|.
CASSSNKAGGPYNEQFF
TGTGCCAGTAGTTCCAACAAAGCGGGAGGCCCCTACAATGAGCAGTTCTTC
>TRBV5-4|TRBJ2-1|TRBD2|.
CASSKGLAGDEQFF
TGTGCCAGCAGCAAAGGACTAGCGGGAGATGAGCAGTTCTTC
>TRBV16|TRBJ2-5|.|.
CASSRRGIAETQYF
TGTGCCAGCAGCCGCAGGGGAATAGCAGAGACCCAGTACTTC
>TRBV9|TRBJ1-2|.|.
CASSVGVNYGYTF
TGTGCCAGCAGCGTGGGGGTGAACTATGGCTACACCTTC
>TRBV27|TRBJ2-4|.|.
CASRLINSNIQYF
TGTGCCAGCAGGCTAATCAACAGTAACATTCAGTACTTC
>TRBV11-3|TRBJ2-5|.|once
CASSKNMRETQYF
TGTGCCAGCAGCAAAAATATGAGAGAGACCCAGTACTTC
>TRBV7-9|TRBJ1-3|.|few
CASSLTRAVSGNTIYF
TGTGCCAGCAGCCTTACCAGGGCCGTCTCTGGAAACACCATATATTTT
>TRBV2|TRBJ2-3|.|.
CASSEGRSTDTQYF
TGTGCCAGCAGTGAAGGGCGGAGCACAGATACGCAGTATTTT
>TRBV4-1|TRBJ1-4|.|.
CASSQRDAAGEKLFF
TGCGCCAGCAGCCAAAGGGATGCCGCGGGGGAAAAACTGTTTTTT
>TRBV10-1|TRBJ1-1|TRBD1|.
CASSSTGVTEAFF
TGCGCCAGCAGCTCAACAGGGGTGACTGAAGCTTTCTTT
>TRBV5-8|TRBJ2-1|.|.
CASWGAGRTSEQFF
TGTGCCAGCTGGGGTGCTGGGCGGACCAGTGAGCAGTTCTTC
>TRBV19|TRBJ2-5|TRBD2|few
CASSIGGEQLTQYF
TGTGCCAGTAGTATCGGGGGGGAGCAACTTACCCAGTACTTC
>TRBV7-9|TRBJ1-2|TRBD1|.
CASSQGDALKGYTF
TGTGCCAGCAGCCAGGGGGACGCTTTGAAGGGCTACACCTTC
>TRBV15|TRBJ2-1|.|.
CATSRQDRDEQFF
TGTGCCACCAGCAGACAAGACAGAGATGAGCAGTTCTTC